What follows are 22 T cell receptor beta chains derived from one specimen sequenced in a study of beta chain features in type 1 diabetes. Since all of the isolated RNA was reverse transcribed, expressed TCRB transcripts were what got sequenced. Repertoires were generated with immunoSEQ multiplex PCR, while TCRdb's copy carries only in-frame clones and drops some. This sample has some 350,000 clones, with 8% to 10% found just once. Study-wide points: Among patients with Type 1 diabetes, TCRB CDR3s were moderately but significantly shorter in every one of the four CD4+ subsets.

No antigen is known for these receptors. The sequencing sample was made of central memory CD4+ T cells from blood. All receptors come from a man aged 25 to 45 with type 1 diabetes.

This chain links TRBV27 with TRBJ2-7, with 12 bases identical to TRBD2. V shed 2 bases, J shed 2 bases, and the junction held 4 bases outside the gene matches. The germline V gene encodes CDR1 MNHEY and CDR2 SMNVEV (reference sequence). The CDR3 consists of 16 residues. In DNA, the CDR3 is TGTGCCAGCAGTTTACAGGCTAGCGGGAGGGCCTACGAGCAGTACTTC. Protein: CASSLQASGRAYEQYF.

This rearrangement joins TRBV28 to TRBJ2-5; 14 bases map to TRBD2. In germline, CDR1 is MDHEN, CDR2 SYDVKM. V dropped 5 bases and J dropped 5; count of bases not matched to a gene: 4. The CDR3 is made up of 15 amino acids. The CDR3 coding sequence is TGTGCCAGCAGTGGGACTAGCGGGAGTCGGGAGACCCAGTACTTC. It codes for CASSGTSGSRETQYF.

This chain uses TRBV9 with TRBJ1-4, with 9 bases that match TRBD1. V lost 4 bases to trimming and J lost 4 bases; unmatched junction nucleotides: 5. The CDR3 covers 15 residues. CDR1 is SGDLS, CDR2 YYNGEE, per germline. CDR3 in amino acids: CASSTPTGGNEKLFF. The CDR3 DNA sequence: TGTGCCAGCAGCACTCCGACAGGGGGTAATGAAAAACTGTTTTTT.

J is TRBJ1-4 and V is TRBV6-1; no clear D. V lost 1 base and J 8 bases, leaving 11 bases between the germline ends. The CDR3 is made up of 14 amino acids. Germline CDR1 MNHNS, CDR2 SASEGT. The CDR3 loop is CASSEDNGNEKLFF. In nucleotides, the CDR3 is TGTGCCAGCAGTGAAGATAATGGGAACGAAAAACTGTTTTTT.

This clone was found once. A much larger clone differs from this one at a single base, so this may be a read error. CDR3 region: CASGTRPDRGETRYF. The CDR3 DNA reads TGTGCCAGCGGAACTCGTCCGGACAGGGGAGAGACCCGGTACTTC. The chain employs TRBV4-2 and TRBJ2-5; 9 bases match TRBD1. CDR3 length equals 15 residues. Germline CDR1 LGHNA, CDR2 YNFKEQ.

For this clone: The junction departs from the called germline gene at one end, perhaps through a read error. V usage is TRBV4-1 and J usage is TRBJ2-7; D ambiguous. From germline, CDR1 is MGHRA and CDR2 YSYEKL. The CDR3 has 14 residues. The CDR3 spells CASSQGATDYEQYF. In nucleotides, the CDR3 is TGTGCCAGCAGCCAAGGTGCCACAGACTACGAGCAGTACTTC.

This clone was seen only a few times. The chain employs TRBV7-9 and TRBJ2-5; 10 positions match TRBD2. The CDR3 covers 18 residues. Per the germline V gene, CDR1 is SEHNR and CDR2 is FQNEAQ (reference sequence). Unmatched junction bases numbered 17, after V lost 5 bases and J lost 5 bases. CDR3 nucleotide sequence: TGTGCCAGCAGCCCATCCCGGAGCGGGAGGGCCGAGGGCGAGACCCAGTACTTC. Its protein is CASSPSRSGRAEGETQYF.

The table lists this clone with a few counts. The chain joins TRBV5-1 to TRBJ2-1; 8 bases agree with TRBD1. Germline CDR1 and CDR2: SGHRS and YFSETQ. With V trimmed by 4 bases and J by 12 bases, 6 bases remained unmatched. The CDR3 sequence is 12 residues long. In nucleotides, the CDR3 is TGCGCCAGCAGCCCGGACAGGGTCGGGCAGTTCTTC. It translates to CASSPDRVGQFF.

A few counts support this clone. The genes are TRBV2 and TRBJ2-5; no clear D. The length of the CDR3 is 11 residues. CDR1 SNHLY and CDR2 FYNNEI come from the germline V gene. V lost 5 bases to trimming and J lost 5 bases, with 6 bases between them. CDR3 DNA: TGTGCCAGCAGTATGTTGGAGACCCAGTACTTC. Its translation: CASSMLETQYF. Together with reference TRBV2 and TRBJ2-5, the CDR3 gives the full variable domain: EPEVTQTPSHQVTQMGQEVILRCVPISNHLYFYWYRQILGQKVEFLVSFYNNEISEKSEIFDDQFSVERPDGSNFTLKIRSTKLEDSAMYFCASSMLETQYFGPGTRLLVL.

This clone has a handful of counts. The rearrangement joins TRBV6-5 to TRBJ2-5; no definite D call. This CDR3 spans 14 amino acids. CDR1 MNHEY and CDR2 SVGAGI come from the germline V gene. The V end was cut by 0 bases, the J end by 5 bases, with 10 bases between. As DNA, the CDR3 is TGTGCCAGCAGTTACTCGAGTACAGATGAGACCCAGTACTTC. Its protein is CASSYSSTDETQYF.

The chain has TRBV28 and TRBJ2-3; 13 positions match TRBD2. Germline trimming cut 6 bases from V and 5 bases from J; bases unmatched to any gene: 14. The CDR3 covers 18 residues. Per germline, CDR1 MDHEN and CDR2 SYDVKM. The DNA of the CDR3 is TGTGCCAGCAGCCGTCCAGTTTCAAGACTAGCGGGAGGAGATACGCAGTATTTT. Translating it yields CASSRPVSRLAGGDTQYF. Full variable domain (rest looked up from reference TRBV28 and TRBJ2-3): DVKVTQSSRYLVKRTGEKVFLECVQDMDHENMFWYRQDPGLGLRLIYFSYDVKMKEKGDIPEGYSVSREKKERFSLILESASTNQTSMYLCASSRPVSRLAGGDTQYFGPGTRLTVL.

This clone came up a few times. The chain employs TRBV9 and TRBJ2-7; D call uncertain. This CDR3 comprises 15 residues. Trimming removed 0 bases from V and 5 bases from J, with 15 bases in between. Germline CDR1 and CDR2: SGDLS and YYNGEE. CDR3 coding DNA: TGTGCCAGCAGCGTAGACCCGACTCTAGAGGACGAGCAGTACTTC. As protein: CASSVDPTLEDEQYF.

The chain joins TRBV7-6 to TRBJ1-1; TRBD1 agrees at 8 bases. Per germline, CDR1 SGHVS and CDR2 FNYEAQ. V trimming: 5 bases; J trimming: 4 bases; junction bases outside the gene matches: 9. The CDR3 has 15 residues. CDR3 bases: TGTGCCAGCAGCAGCAACAGGGGGGATGGCACTGAAGCTTTCTTT. This codes for CASSSNRGDGTEAFF.

The chain combines TRBV28 with TRBJ2-7; D perhaps matches TRBD2 (5 bases). Germline values: CDR1 MDHEN, CDR2 SYDVKM. CDR3 length equals 15 residues. Trimming stripped 2 bases from V and 5 bases from J, with 16 bases between. The CDR3 DNA reads as TGTGCCAGCAGTTTAGGAGGAGCCGTGCGAAACGAGCAGTACTTC. Its protein product is CASSLGGAVRNEQYF.

Comments on this clone: This sample includes further DNA sequences coding for the same CDR3. The chain combines TRBV7-2 with TRBJ1-1, with D possibly being TRBD1 (5 bases). With 3 bases removed from V and 3 bases from J, the gap between germline ends came to 8 bases. The CDR3 extends over 13 amino acids. The germline V gene encodes CDR1 SGHTA and CDR2 FQGNSA. The CDR3 reads CASSLQGDTEAFF. In DNA form, the CDR3 reads TGTGCCAGCAGCTTGCAAGGGGACACTGAAGCTTTCTTT.

To note about this clone: One end of the junction is discordant with germline, which a read error may explain. The chain recombines TRBV29-1 with TRBJ2-7, with 9 bases aligning to TRBD2. CDR3 length: 15 residues. Germline lookup yields CDR1 SQVTM and CDR2 ANQGSEA. CDR3 protein: CRVDAGGPGGDEQYF. CDR3 DNA: TGCCGCGTTGATGCGGGGGGGCCCGGGGGAGACGAGCAGTACTTC.

This clone was seen a handful of times. The J gene is TRBJ2-1, the V gene TRBV7-9; 9 bases are a match to TRBD2. This CDR3 comprises 14 residues. Germline trimming cut 4 bases from V and 8 bases from J; bases unmatched to any gene: 6. CDR1 SEHNR and CDR2 FQNEAQ come from the germline V gene (reference sequence). CDR3 nucleotide sequence: TGTGCCAGCAGCTCCGGACTAGCGTTTGATGAGCAGTTCTTC. This translates into CASSSGLAFDEQFF.

The rearrangement links TRBV5-4 to TRBJ2-5; D gene unclear. Germline V gene data show CDR1 as SGHNT and CDR2 as YYREEE (reference sequence). CDR3 length: 15 amino acids. V lost 2 bases, J lost 2 bases, and 13 bases lay in between. Here the CDR3 reads CASSFRVGFQETQYF. The CDR3 DNA reads as TGTGCCAGCAGCTTCCGCGTGGGGTTTCAAGAGACCCAGTACTTC.

This clone was counted only a few times. The CDR3 reads CASSLVAGEGYTF. The CDR3 DNA reads TGTGCCAGCAGTTTAGTGGCAGGGGAAGGCTACACCTTC. This chain links TRBV2 with TRBJ1-2; D possibly corresponds to TRBD1 (6 bases). The CDR3 has 13 residues. In germline, CDR1 is SNHLY, CDR2 FYNNEI. Between the trimmed V and J ends, which lost 5 bases and 8 bases, there was a span of 15 bases.

The chain has TRBV30 and TRBJ2-7; a weak D match, TRBD1 (5 bases). The CDR3 is made up of 14 amino acids. The V end lost 2 bases, the J end lost 2 bases, and 13 bases lay between the germline ends. Germline CDR1 is GTSNPN and CDR2 is SVGIG (reference sequence). The CDR3 sequence: CAWSIDSNAYEQYF. As DNA, the CDR3 is TGTGCCTGGAGTATAGACAGTAACGCCTACGAGCAGTACTTC. The full variable domain, with the rest looked up from reference TRBV30 and TRBJ2-7, is SQTIHQWPATLVQPVGSPLSLECTVEGTSNPNLYWYRQAAGRGLQLLFYSVGIGQISSEVPQNLSASRPQDRQFILSSKKLLLSDSGFYLCAWSIDSNAYEQYFGPGTRLTVT.

This clone was counted a few times. The rearrangement joins TRBV18 to TRBJ1-5; 9 bases line up with TRBD1. V shed 5 bases, J shed 6 bases, and the junction held 5 bases outside the gene matches. From germline, CDR1 is KGHSH and CDR2 LQKENI. The CDR3 totals 14 residues. CDR3 in amino acids: CASSRTGEAQPQHF. CDR3 nucleotide sequence: TGTGCCAGCTCAAGGACAGGGGAGGCTCAGCCCCAGCATTTT.

This chain connects TRBV6-6 to TRBJ1-2; unclear D gene. This CDR3 comprises 13 residues. V shed 6 bases and J shed 7 bases, with 15 bases lying between them. In germline, CDR1 is MNHNY, CDR2 SVGAGI (reference sequence). CDR3 amino acids: CASRRSLLGGYTF. In nucleotides, the CDR3 is TGTGCCAGCAGACGGTCCCTGCTGGGTGGCTACACCTTC.